Listed below are T cell receptor beta chains from one sample, sequenced in a study of identical twins. One entry per CDR3 protein results from TCRdb running MiXCR on the 5' RACE reads. The data hold more than 1.5 million distinct CDR3 sequences, with less than 40% observed a single time. Input material: cord blood. These receptors were collected from a newborn girl in good health. The CDR3 runs from the conserved cysteine through the conserved F or W. The order of the fields is V gene, D gene, clone size, J gene, CDR3 DNA, CDR3 protein. A D gene is named only where the DNA matches it firmly. Clone size is stated in some rows and not others, as once, few, many or a class when expanded.

>TRBV20-1|TRBD2|NA|TRBJ2-7
TGCAGTGCTAGACTAGCGGGAGGTAGGGATGAGCAGTACTTC
CSARLAGGRDEQYF
>TRBV20-1|NA|NA|TRBJ1-6
TGCAGTGTTACTCTCGGGGTACGATCACCCCTCCACTTT
CSVTLGVRSPLHF
>TRBV20-1|TRBD1|NA|TRBJ1-2
TGCAGTGCTAAAGATCTCGACAGGGTGGGCAACTATGGCTACACCTTC
CSAKDLDRVGNYGYTF
>TRBV4-1|NA|NA|TRBJ2-7
TGCGCCAGCAGCCAAGGTGAAGGGAGGTACGAGCGGTACTTC
CASSQGEGRYERYF
>TRBV10-3|TRBD1|NA|TRBJ2-3
TGTGCCATCGGCTGGGACAGGAGCACAGATACGCAGTATTTT
CAIGWDRSTDTQYF
>TRBV11-2|TRBD2|few|TRBJ2-3
TGTGCCAGCAGCTTAATGACTAGCAGTTCAGATACGCAGTATTTT
CASSLMTSSSDTQYF
>TRBV12-3/TRBV12-4|NA|NA|TRBJ2-2
TGTGCCAGCAGTTTGGACCATAACGCCGGGGAGCTGTTTTTT
CASSLDHNAGELFF
>TRBV25-1|TRBD1|NA|TRBJ1-2
TGTGCCAGCAGTGATTCAACCGGGACAGGGATTAACTATGGCTACACCTTC
CASSDSTGTGINYGYTF
>TRBV5-1|TRBD1|NA|TRBJ1-1
TGCGCCAGCAGCTGGGAGCGGGACAGGAGCAACACTGAAGCTTTCTTT
CASSWERDRSNTEAFF
>TRBV12-3/TRBV12-4|NA|NA|TRBJ1-1
TGTGCCAGCAGTTTAGCGTACACTTCAGGTACTGAAGCTTTCTTT
CASSLAYTSGTEAFF
>TRBV9|TRBD2|few|TRBJ2-3
TGTGCCAGCAGCGTCCGAGCGGGGAGCACAGATACGCAGTATTTT
CASSVRAGSTDTQYF
>TRBV3-1|TRBD2|once|TRBJ2-7
TGTGCCAGCAGCCCCTTAGCGGGGACTACCTACAATGAGCAGTACTTC
CASSPLAGTTYNEQYF
>TRBV20-1|NA|NA|TRBJ2-7
TGCAGTGCTAGAGATCGTGGCCTCACCCACGAGCAGTACTTC
CSARDRGLTHEQYF
>TRBV10-3|TRBD1|many|TRBJ1-4
TGTGCCATCAGCGGGACAGGCCGGAATGAAAAACTGTTTTTT
CAISGTGRNEKLFF
>TRBV28|NA|NA|TRBJ2-7
TGTGCCAGCAGTTTCCCGGGTAGCGGCTGCGAGCAGTACTTC
CASSFPGSGCEQYF
>TRBV5-1|NA|NA|TRBJ2-7
TGCGCCAGCAGCTGGGGACACCTATACGAGCAGTACTTC
CASSWGHLYEQYF
>TRBV5-6|TRBD2|NA|TRBJ2-1
TGTGCCAGCAGGCGGGAGATTAGTAGTGAGCAGTTCTTC
CASRREISSEQFF
>TRBV5-1|NA|NA|TRBJ2-3
TGCGCCAGCAGCTTGAACCTGGACACTAGCACAGATACGCAGTATTTT
CASSLNLDTSTDTQYF
>TRBV20-1|NA|few|TRBJ1-2
TGCAGTGCTAGAGTCCAGGGCTACACCTTC
CSARVQGYTF
>TRBV5-1|NA|many|TRBJ2-3
TGCGCCAGCAGCTTGGGCCTTGACCCTAGCACAGATACGCAGTATTTT
CASSLGLDPSTDTQYF
>TRBV28|NA|NA|TRBJ2-1
TGTGCCAGCAGTCCCCCTCTATTCGTCTCCTACAATGAGCAGTTCTTC
CASSPPLFVSYNEQFF
>TRBV5-1|TRBD2|few|TRBJ2-1
TGCGCCAGCAGCACCGGGACTAGCGGGAGATGGGATGAGCAGTTCTTC
CASSTGTSGRWDEQFF
>TRBV20-1|TRBD2|few|TRBJ2-7
TGCAGTGCTAGGGTATTCGAGACTAGCAGCGACGAGCAGTACTTC
CSARVFETSSDEQYF
>TRBV7-2|TRBD2|few|TRBJ2-3
TGTGCCAGCAGCTCCGGACTAGCGGTGTACACAGATACGCAGTATTTT
CASSSGLAVYTDTQYF
>TRBV20-1|TRBD2|few|TRBJ2-3
TGCAGTGCTAGAGATTTAGTGAGGACTAGCGGCACAGATACGCAGTATTTT
CSARDLVRTSGTDTQYF
>TRBV6-2/TRBV6-3|NA|NA|TRBJ2-1
TGTGCCAGCAGTTTCGCTCTTACCGGCACGAGCAATGAGCAGTTCTTC
CASSFALTGTSNEQFF
>TRBV28|NA|few|TRBJ2-1
TGTGCCAGCAGTCCTCTTGGGGGAGTCTACAATGAGCAGTTCTTC
CASSPLGGVYNEQFF
>TRBV9|NA|few|TRBJ2-3
TGTGCCAGCAGCCAATCGGGCGGTAGGGGCACAGATACGCAGTATTTT
CASSQSGGRGTDTQYF
>TRBV29-1|NA|many|TRBJ2-5
TGCAGCGTGTGGGGGTACCAAGAGACCCAGTACTTC
CSVWGYQETQYF
>TRBV2|NA|few|TRBJ1-2
TGTGCCAGCACGGGCGGGCAGGGGATAGGGTATGGCTACACCTTC
CASTGGQGIGYGYTF
>TRBV25-1|NA|many|TRBJ1-4
TGTGCCAGCAGTTATCCAGGTGCAACTAATGAAAAACTGTTTTTT
CASSYPGATNEKLFF
>TRBV4-1|NA|once|TRBJ2-1
TGCGCCAGCAGCCAACCCGCGAGGCGGGAGCAGTTCTTC
CASSQPARREQFF
>TRBV7-9|NA|NA|TRBJ1-4
TGTGCCAGCAACTGGGCCCTTAATGAAAAACTGTTTTTT
CASNWALNEKLFF
>TRBV10-3|TRBD1|many|TRBJ1-2
TGTGCCATCAGTGGGACAGGGGGCAACTATGGCTACACCTTC
CAISGTGGNYGYTF
>TRBV6-1|TRBD1|NA|TRBJ2-7
TGTGCCAGCAGCGCGGACAGGCCCTCTTACAATGAGCAGTACTTC
CASSADRPSYNEQYF
>TRBV28|TRBD2|NA|TRBJ2-1
TGTGCCAGCAGATCCGGACTAGCGGGAAACAATGAGCAGTTCTTC
CASRSGLAGNNEQFF
>TRBV6-5|NA|many|TRBJ2-3
TGTGCCAGCAGTTACGCAGTTCTAGCAGATACGCAGTATTTT
CASSYAVLADTQYF
>TRBV19|NA|NA|TRBJ2-1
TGTGCCAGTAGCACACGGACCAGTGGGGCCTACAATGAGCAGTTCTTC
CASSTRTSGAYNEQFF
>TRBV27|TRBD1|few|TRBJ2-7
TGTGCCAGCAGTTTTGTGACAGGGGCGCTATCCTACGAGCAGTACTTC
CASSFVTGALSYEQYF
>TRBV28|TRBD1|many|TRBJ2-1
TGTGCCAGCAGTTCCAGGGGGAATGAGCAGTTCTTC
CASSSRGNEQFF
>TRBV6-5|NA|NA|TRBJ2-2
TGTGCCAGCAGTCGTGGACATCGGGGTTACACCGGGGAGCTGTTTTTT
CASSRGHRGYTGELFF
>TRBV6-6|NA|NA|TRBJ2-7
TGTGCCAGCAGACCCCCGTGGCTTCGCGAGCAGTACTTC
CASRPPWLREQYF
>TRBV29-1|NA|many|TRBJ2-3
TGCAGCGTTGAAGAATCGCGGGGCACCGAAACAGATACGCAGTATTTT
CSVEESRGTETDTQYF
>TRBV4-2|TRBD1|few|TRBJ2-1
TGTGCCAGCAGCCAAGATGCTTGGGACAGGGGAGATGAGCAGTTCTTC
CASSQDAWDRGDEQFF
>TRBV7-9|NA|NA|TRBJ2-1
TGTGCCAGCAGCTTAGCGCTTATGGGTGGTGAGCAGTTCTTC
CASSLALMGGEQFF
>TRBV10-3|TRBD2|few|TRBJ2-5
TGTGCCATCAGTTATACCGGGGGAGGGCAAGAGACCCAGTACTTC
CAISYTGGGQETQYF